This T cell receptor beta chain was found in a study of T cells in Graves' hyperthyroidism and ophthalmopathy. Study in general: Peripheral blood was drawn at first diagnosis, prior to all treatment.

Patients having uncontrolled infection, another autoimmune disease, pregnancy or lactation were not included. 9 to 10 ml fresh peripheral blood yielded the PBMCs. Per the germline V gene, CDR1 is LGHNA and CDR2 is YNFKEQ. The CDR3 has 11 amino acids. V was cut by 0 bases and J by 5 bases, with 2 bases left in between. This clonotype has ten or more counts. TCR beta CDR3 sequences were amplified from RNA transcripts. The study used the HTBI primer set for a first-round RT-PCR of the TCR CDR3. TCRdb called the multiplex PCR reads again in MiXCR, with one record for every CDR3 protein. The table has roughly 380,000 distinct CDR3 sequences, 19% seen once.

The sample taken for sequencing was blood. The receptor was isolated from a woman aged 18-29 years with Graves' hyperthyroidism. The chain recombines TRBV4-2 with TRBJ2-7; no firm D call. CDR3 sequence (DNA): TGTGCCAGCAGCCAAGAGAACGAGCAGTACTTC. This codes for CASSQENEQYF.